This T cell receptor beta chain came from a study of blood T cell repertoires in COVID-19. For the study at large: Sites in the United States, Italy and Spain provided acute and convalescent COVID-19 samples.

This CDR3 spans 15 amino acids. CDR1 SGDLS and CDR2 YYNGEE come from the germline V gene. The V segment lost 0 bases and the J segment 5 bases; nucleotides outside the gene matches: 8. Generated by immunoSEQ multiplex PCR, the TCRdb table keeps only in-frame clones and is missing some. The table lists more than 300,000 clones, about 85% of them singletons. Specimen: PBMCs or T cells enriched from blood (not recorded which). V is TRBV9 and J is TRBJ2-7; 7 bases line up with TRBD2. This TCR was recovered from a woman aged 30 to 39 who had recovered from COVID-19. CDR3 DNA: TGTGCCAGCAGCGTAGGGCGGGGGTTGGGCGACGAGCAGTACTTC. Protein: CASSVGRGLGDEQYF. Together with reference TRBV9 and TRBJ2-7, the CDR3 gives the full variable domain: DSGVTQTPKHLITATGQRVTLRCSPRSGDLSVYWYQQSLDQGLQFLIQYYNGEERAKGNILERFSAQQFPDLHSELNLSSLELGDSALYFCASSVGRGLGDEQYFGPGTRLTVT.